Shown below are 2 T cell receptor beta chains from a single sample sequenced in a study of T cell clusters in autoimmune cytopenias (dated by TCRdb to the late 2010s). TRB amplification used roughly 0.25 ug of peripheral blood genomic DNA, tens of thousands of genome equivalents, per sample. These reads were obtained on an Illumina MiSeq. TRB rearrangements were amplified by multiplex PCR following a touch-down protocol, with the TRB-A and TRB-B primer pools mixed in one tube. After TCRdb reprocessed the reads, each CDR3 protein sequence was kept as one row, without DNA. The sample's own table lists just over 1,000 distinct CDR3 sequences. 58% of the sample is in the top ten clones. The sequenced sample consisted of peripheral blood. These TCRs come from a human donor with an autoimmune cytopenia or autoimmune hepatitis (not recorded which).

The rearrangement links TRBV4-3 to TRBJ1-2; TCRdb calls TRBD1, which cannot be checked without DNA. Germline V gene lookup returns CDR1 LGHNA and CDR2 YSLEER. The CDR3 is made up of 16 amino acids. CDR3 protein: CASSQVDRPLNYGYTF.

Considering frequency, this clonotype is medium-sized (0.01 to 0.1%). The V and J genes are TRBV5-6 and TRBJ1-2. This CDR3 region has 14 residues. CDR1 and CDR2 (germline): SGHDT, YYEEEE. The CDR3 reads CATTRHEINYGYTF.